A single sample is the source of the 6 T cell receptor beta chains below, sequenced in a study of blood T cell repertoires in COVID-19. Sequenced by immunoSEQ multiplex PCR; TCRdb stores in-frame clones only, minus some. Counted here are 100,000 to 150,000 clones, over 75% occurring once; the ten biggest clones make up over 1%. The sample consisted of peripheral blood. Receptor source: a woman older than 75 with acute or convalescent COVID-19.

The rearrangement uses TRBV6-5 and TRBJ1-2; D may be TRBD1 (5 bases). Trimming stripped 5 bases from V and 3 bases from J, with 16 bases between. Germline CDR1 and CDR2: MNHEY and SVGAGI. This CDR3 is built from 15 residues. The CDR3: CASSKGPGRDYGYTF. The CDR3 bases are TGTGCCAGCAGTAAGGGGCCAGGAAGGGACTATGGCTACACCTTC.

This clone has only one observation. The chain uses TRBV2 and TRBJ1-2; 10 bases match TRBD1. The CDR3 totals 16 residues. The germline V gene has CDR1 SNHLY and CDR2 FYNNEI. Germline trimming cut 2 bases from V and 7 bases from J; bases unmatched to any gene: 10. CDR3 nucleotide sequence: TGTGCCAGCAGTGAAAGACTAGGGACAGGGGTGTTTGGCTACACCTTC. Translation gives CASSERLGTGVFGYTF.

This chain connects TRBV24-1 to TRBJ2-7, with D uncertain. The V and J ends lost 4 bases and 2 bases respectively, with 17 bases between them. The CDR3 totals 16 residues. Germline V gene sequence: CDR1 KGHDR, CDR2 SFDVKD. CDR3 sequence reads: CATSDAQAGIAYEQYF. CDR3 bases: TGTGCCACCAGTGACGCCCAAGCAGGCATAGCCTACGAGCAGTACTTC.

The chain couples TRBV7-2 to TRBJ1-2, with D possibly TRBD1 on 6 matching bases. The CDR3 runs to 13 residues. V was trimmed by 1 base and J by 11 bases, leaving 14 bases between them. Germline-derived CDR1 and CDR2 are SGHTA and FQGNSA. DNA of the CDR3: TGTGCCAGCAGCTTAGTTCCAGGGGAAATTTACACCTTC. Residues: CASSLVPGEIYTF.

The chain links TRBV27 to TRBJ1-4, with D possibly being TRBD1 (6 bases). The germline V gene encodes CDR1 MNHEY and CDR2 SMNVEV (reference sequence). The CDR3 totals 14 residues. V was trimmed by 6 bases and J by 4 bases, leaving 12 bases between them. The CDR3 protein is CASRRQARNEKLFF. CDR3 coding DNA: TGTGCCAGCAGGAGACAGGCCCGTAATGAAAAACTGTTTTTT.

This chain links TRBV27 with TRBJ1-6, with 7 bases that match TRBD1. Germline loops: CDR1 MNHEY, CDR2 SMNVEV (reference sequence). The CDR3 sequence is 15 residues long. The ends lost 4 bases at V and 6 bases at J; junction bases unmatched: 6. Written as DNA, the CDR3 is TGTGCCAGCAGTTCTACAGGGGCCTTTAATTCACCCCTCCACTTT. This gives the protein CASSSTGAFNSPLHF.